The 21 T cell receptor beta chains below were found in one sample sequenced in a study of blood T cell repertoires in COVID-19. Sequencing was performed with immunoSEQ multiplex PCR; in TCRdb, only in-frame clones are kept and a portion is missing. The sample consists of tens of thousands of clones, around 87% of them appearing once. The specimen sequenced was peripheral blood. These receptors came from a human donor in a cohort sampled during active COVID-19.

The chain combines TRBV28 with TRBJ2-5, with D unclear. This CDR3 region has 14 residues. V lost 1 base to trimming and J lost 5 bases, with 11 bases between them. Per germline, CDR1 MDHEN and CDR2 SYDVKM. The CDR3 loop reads CASSLYSLGETQYF. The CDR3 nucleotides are TGTGCCAGCAGTTTATACTCCCTGGGCGAGACCCAGTACTTC.

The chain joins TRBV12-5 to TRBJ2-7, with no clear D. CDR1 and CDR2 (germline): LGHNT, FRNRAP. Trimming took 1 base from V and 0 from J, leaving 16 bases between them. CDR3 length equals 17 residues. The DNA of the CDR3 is TGTGCTAGTGGTTTGGGCAACCGGTTCTGGAGCTCCTACGAGCAGTACTTC. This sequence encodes CASGLGNRFWSSYEQYF.

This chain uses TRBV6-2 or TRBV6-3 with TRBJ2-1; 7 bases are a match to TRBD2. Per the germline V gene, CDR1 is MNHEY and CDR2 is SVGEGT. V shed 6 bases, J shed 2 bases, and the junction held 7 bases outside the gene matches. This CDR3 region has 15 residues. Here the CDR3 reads CASSTAGTTYNEQFF. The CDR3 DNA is TGTGCCAGCAGCACCGCCGGGACTACCTACAATGAGCAGTTCTTC.

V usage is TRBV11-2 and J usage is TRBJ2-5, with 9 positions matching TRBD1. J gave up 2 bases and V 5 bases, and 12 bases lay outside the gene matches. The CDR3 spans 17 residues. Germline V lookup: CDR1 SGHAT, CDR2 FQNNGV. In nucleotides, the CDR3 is TGTGCCAGCAGCAACCAACCCTTCGGGACAGGGCAAGAGACCCAGTACTTC. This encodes CASSNQPFGTGQETQYF. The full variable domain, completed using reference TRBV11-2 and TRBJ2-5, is EAGVAQSPRYKIIEKRQSVAFWCNPISGHATLYWYQQILGQGPKLLIQFQNNGVVDDSQLPKDRFSAERLKGVDSTLKIQPAKLEDSAVYLCASSNQPFGTGQETQYFGPGTRLLVL.

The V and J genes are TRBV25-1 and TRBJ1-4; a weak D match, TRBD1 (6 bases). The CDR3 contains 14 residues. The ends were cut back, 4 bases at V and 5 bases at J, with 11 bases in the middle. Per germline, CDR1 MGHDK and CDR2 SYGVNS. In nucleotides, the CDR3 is TGTGCCAGCAGTGTGGTAGGGGGAAATGAAAAACTGTTTTTT. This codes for CASSVVGGNEKLFF.

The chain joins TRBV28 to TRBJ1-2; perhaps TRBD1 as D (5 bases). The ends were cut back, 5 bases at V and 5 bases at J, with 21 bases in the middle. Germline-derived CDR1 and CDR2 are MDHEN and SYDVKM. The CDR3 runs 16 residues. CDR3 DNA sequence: TGTGCCAGCAGTACGCCGCTCAGGGATCTGCCTTATGGCTACACCTTC. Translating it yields CASSTPLRDLPYGYTF.

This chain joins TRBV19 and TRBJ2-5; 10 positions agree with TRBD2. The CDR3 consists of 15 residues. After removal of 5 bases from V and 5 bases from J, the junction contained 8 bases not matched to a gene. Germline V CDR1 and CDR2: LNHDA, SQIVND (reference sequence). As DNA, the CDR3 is TGTGCCAGTAGTCGGGCTAGCGGGGGTTTGGAGACCCAGTACTTC. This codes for CASSRASGGLETQYF.

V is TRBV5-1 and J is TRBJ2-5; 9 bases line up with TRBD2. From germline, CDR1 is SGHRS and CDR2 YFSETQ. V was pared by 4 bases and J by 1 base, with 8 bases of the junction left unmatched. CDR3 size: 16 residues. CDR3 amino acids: CASSRNSGGLQETQYF. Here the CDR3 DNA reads TGCGCCAGCAGCAGAAATAGCGGGGGCCTCCAAGAGACCCAGTACTTC. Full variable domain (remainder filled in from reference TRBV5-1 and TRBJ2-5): KAGVTQTPRYLIKTRGQQVTLSCSPISGHRSVSWYQQTPGQGLQFLFEYFSETQRNKGNFPGRFSGRQFSNSRSEMNVSTLELGDSALYLCASSRNSGGLQETQYFGPGTRLLVL.

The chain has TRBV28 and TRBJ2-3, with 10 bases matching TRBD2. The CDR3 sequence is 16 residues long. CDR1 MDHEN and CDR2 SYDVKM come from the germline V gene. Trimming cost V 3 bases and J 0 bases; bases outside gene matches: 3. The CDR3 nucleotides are TGTGCCAGCAGTTTGCTACTAGCGGGGAGCACAGATACGCAGTATTTT. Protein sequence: CASSLLLAGSTDTQYF. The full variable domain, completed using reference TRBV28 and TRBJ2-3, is DVKVTQSSRYLVKRTGEKVFLECVQDMDHENMFWYRQDPGLGLRLIYFSYDVKMKEKGDIPEGYSVSREKKERFSLILESASTNQTSMYLCASSLLLAGSTDTQYFGPGTRLTVL.

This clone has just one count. CDR3 region: CASRGPQYNEQFF. The CDR3 DNA is TGTGCCTCTCGAGGCCCTCAATACAATGAGCAGTTCTTC. The chain is built from TRBV19 and TRBJ2-1, with D unresolved. Trimming removed 11 bases at V and 4 bases at J, with 15 bases between. The CDR3 loop spans 13 amino acids. Germline CDR1 reads LNHDA; CDR2 reads SQIVND (reference sequence).

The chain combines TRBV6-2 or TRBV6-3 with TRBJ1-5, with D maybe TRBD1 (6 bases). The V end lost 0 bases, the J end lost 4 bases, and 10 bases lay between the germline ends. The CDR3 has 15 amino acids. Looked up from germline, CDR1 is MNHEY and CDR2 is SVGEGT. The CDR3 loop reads CASSYSYTGNQPQHF. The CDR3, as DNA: TGTGCCAGCAGTTACTCGTACACAGGGAATCAGCCCCAGCATTTT.

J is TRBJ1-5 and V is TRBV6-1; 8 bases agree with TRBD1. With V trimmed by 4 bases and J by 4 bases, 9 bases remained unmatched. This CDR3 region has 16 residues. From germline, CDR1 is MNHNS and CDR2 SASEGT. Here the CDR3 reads CASSGVFDRGNQPQHF. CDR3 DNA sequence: TGTGCCAGCAGTGGGGTTTTCGACAGGGGTAATCAGCCCCAGCATTTT.

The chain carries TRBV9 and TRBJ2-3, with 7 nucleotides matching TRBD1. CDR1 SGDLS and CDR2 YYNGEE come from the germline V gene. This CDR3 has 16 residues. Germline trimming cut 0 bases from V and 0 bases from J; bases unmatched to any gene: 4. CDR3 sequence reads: CASSVGGGPSTDTQYF. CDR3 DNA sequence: TGTGCCAGCAGCGTAGGAGGGGGCCCAAGCACAGATACGCAGTATTTT.

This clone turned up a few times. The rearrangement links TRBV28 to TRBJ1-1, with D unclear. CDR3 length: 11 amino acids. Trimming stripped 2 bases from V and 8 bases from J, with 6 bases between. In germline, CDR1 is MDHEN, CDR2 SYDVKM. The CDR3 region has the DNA TGTGCCAGCAGTTTAGTCCGGGAAGCTTTCTTT. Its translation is CASSLVREAFF.

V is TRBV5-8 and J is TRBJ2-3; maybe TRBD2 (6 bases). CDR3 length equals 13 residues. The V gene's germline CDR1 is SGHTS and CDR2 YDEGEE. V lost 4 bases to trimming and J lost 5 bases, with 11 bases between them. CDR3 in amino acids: CASSPGGVDTQYF. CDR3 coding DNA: TGTGCCAGCAGCCCCGGGGGAGTAGATACGCAGTATTTT.

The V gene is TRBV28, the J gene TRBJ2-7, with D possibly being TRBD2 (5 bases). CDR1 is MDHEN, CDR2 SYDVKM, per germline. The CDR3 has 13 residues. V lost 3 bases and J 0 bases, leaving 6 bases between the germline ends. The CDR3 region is CASSLEDSYEQYF. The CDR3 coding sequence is TGTGCCAGCAGTTTGGAGGACTCCTACGAGCAGTACTTC.

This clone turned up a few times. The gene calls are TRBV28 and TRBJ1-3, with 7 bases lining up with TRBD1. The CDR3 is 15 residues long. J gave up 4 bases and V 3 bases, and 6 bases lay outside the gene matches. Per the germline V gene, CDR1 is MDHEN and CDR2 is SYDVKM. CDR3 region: CASSLPNRGGNTIYF. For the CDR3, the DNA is TGTGCCAGCAGTTTGCCGAACAGGGGAGGAAACACCATATATTTT.

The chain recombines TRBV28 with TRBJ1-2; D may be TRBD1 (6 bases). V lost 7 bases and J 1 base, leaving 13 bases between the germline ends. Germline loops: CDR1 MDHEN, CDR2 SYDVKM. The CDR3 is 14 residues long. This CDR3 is CASKGGQYNYGYTF. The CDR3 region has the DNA TGTGCCAGCAAAGGGGGTCAATATAACTATGGCTACACCTTC.

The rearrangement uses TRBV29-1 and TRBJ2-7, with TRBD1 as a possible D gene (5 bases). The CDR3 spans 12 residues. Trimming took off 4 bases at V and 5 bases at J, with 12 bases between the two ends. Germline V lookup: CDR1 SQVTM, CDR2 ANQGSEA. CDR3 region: CSVATALNEQYF. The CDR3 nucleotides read TGCAGCGTTGCGACAGCTCTCAACGAGCAGTACTTC.

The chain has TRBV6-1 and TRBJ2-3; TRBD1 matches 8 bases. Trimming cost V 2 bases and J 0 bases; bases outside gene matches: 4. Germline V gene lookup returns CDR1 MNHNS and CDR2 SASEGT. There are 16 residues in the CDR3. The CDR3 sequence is CASSEQHRGSTDTQYF. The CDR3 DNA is TGTGCCAGCAGTGAACAACACAGGGGGAGCACAGATACGCAGTATTTT.

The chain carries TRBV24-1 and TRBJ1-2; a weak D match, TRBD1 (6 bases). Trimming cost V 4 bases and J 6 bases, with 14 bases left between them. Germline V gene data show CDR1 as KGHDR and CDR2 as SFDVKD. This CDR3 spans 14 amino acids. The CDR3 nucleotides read TGTGCCACCAGTGACCCCGACAGGCTGGATGGCTACACCTTC. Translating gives CATSDPDRLDGYTF.